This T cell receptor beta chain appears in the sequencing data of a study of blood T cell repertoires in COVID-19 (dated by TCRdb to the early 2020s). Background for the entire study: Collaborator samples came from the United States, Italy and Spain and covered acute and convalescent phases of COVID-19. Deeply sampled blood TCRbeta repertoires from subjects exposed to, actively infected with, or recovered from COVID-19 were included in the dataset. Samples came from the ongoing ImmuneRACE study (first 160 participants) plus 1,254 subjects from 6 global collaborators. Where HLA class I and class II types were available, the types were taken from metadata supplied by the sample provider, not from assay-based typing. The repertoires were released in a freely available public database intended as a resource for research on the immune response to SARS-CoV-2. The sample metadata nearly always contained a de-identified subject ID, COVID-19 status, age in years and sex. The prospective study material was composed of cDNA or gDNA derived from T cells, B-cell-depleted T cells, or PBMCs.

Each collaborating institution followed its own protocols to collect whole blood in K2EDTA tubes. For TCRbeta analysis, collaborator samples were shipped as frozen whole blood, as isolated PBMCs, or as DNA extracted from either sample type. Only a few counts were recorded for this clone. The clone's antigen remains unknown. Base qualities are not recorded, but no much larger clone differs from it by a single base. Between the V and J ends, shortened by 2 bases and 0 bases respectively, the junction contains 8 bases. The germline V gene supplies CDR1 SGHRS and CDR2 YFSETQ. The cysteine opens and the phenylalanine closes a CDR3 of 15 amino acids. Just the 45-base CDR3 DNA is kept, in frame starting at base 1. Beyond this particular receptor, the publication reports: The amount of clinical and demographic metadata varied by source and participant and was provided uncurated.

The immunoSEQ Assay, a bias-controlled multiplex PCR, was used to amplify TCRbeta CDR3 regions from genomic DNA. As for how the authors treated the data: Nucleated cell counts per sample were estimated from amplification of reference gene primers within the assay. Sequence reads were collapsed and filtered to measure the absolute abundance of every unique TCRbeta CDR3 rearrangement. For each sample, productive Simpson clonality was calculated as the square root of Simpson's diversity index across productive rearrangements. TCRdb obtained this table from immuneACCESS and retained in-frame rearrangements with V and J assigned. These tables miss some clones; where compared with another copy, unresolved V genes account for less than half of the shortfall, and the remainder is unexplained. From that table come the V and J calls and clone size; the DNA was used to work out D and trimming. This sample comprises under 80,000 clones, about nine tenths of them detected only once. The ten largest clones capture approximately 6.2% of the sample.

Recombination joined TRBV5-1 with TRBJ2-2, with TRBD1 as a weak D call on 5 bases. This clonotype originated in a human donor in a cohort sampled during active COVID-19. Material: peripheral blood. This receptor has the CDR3 CASSFRQSNTGELFF. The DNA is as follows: TGCGCCAGCAGCTTCAGACAGTCGAACACCGGGGAGCTGTTTTTT.